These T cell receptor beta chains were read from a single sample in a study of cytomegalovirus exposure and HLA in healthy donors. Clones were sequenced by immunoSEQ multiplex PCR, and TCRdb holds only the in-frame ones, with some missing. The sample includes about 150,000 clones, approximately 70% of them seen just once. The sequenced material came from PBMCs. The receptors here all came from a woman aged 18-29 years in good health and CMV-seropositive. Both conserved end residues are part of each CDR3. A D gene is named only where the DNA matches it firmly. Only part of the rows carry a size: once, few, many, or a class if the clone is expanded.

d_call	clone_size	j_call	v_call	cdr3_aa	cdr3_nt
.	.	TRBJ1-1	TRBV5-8	CASSFGGTQNTEAFF	TGTGCCAGCAGCTTCGGAGGGACCCAGAACACTGAAGCTTTCTTT
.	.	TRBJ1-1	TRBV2	CARPPPVLTRGTEAFF	TGTGCCAGACCCCCTCCAGTCCTCACCCGCGGCACTGAAGCTTTCTTT
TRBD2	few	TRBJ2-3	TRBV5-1	CASSSGGSGGGTDTQYF	TGCGCCAGCAGCTCCGGGGGTAGCGGGGGGGGCACAGATACGCAGTATTTT
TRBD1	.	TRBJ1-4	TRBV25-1	CASSVGTGDEKLFF	TGTGCCAGCAGTGTCGGGACAGGGGATGAAAAACTGTTTTTT
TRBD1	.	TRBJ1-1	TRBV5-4	CASSFTPGTGTTEAFF	TGTGCCAGCAGCTTTACCCCCGGGACAGGGACCACTGAAGCTTTCTTT
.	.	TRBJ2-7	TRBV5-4	CASSLAQGNEQYF	TGTGCCAGCAGCTTGGCTCAGGGGAACGAGCAGTACTTC
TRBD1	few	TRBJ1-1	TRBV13	CASSSGTGANTEAFF	TGTGCCAGCAGCTCCGGGACAGGGGCGAACACTGAAGCTTTCTTT
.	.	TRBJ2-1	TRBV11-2	CASSLDRDNEQFF	TGTGCCAGCAGCTTAGACAGGGACAATGAGCAGTTCTTC
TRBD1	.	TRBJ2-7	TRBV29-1	CSVLGDRGYEQYF	TGCAGCGTCCTCGGCGACAGGGGGTACGAGCAGTACTTC
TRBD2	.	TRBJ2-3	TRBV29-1	CSVVRGRVADTQYF	TGCAGCGTTGTGCGGGGGAGGGTTGCAGATACGCAGTATTTT
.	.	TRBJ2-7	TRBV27	CASSLSDFSNEQYF	TGTGCCAGCAGTTTGTCTGACTTCAGTAACGAGCAGTACTTC
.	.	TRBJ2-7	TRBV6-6	CASSLQRRENHEQYF	TGTGCCAGCAGTCTACAACGCCGGGAGAACCACGAGCAGTACTTC
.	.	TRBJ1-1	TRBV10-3	CAVGEGNTEAFF	TGTGCCGTGGGCGAGGGGAACACTGAAGCTTTCTTT
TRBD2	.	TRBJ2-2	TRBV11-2	CASSLDGGLAGPTGELFF	TGTGCCAGCAGCTTAGATGGGGGACTAGCGGGCCCCACCGGGGAGCTGTTTTTT
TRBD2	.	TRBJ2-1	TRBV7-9	CASSHLAGGGIEQFF	TGTGCCAGCAGCCATCTAGCGGGGGGTGGTATTGAGCAGTTCTTC
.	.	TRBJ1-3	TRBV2	CASSEQAHSGNTIYF	TGTGCCAGCAGTGAGCAGGCCCATTCTGGAAACACCATATATTTT
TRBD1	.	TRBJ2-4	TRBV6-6	CASSLLGTGNIQYF	TGTGCCAGCAGCCTTCTCGGGACAGGGAACATTCAGTACTTC
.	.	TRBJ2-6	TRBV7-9	CASSPDSLPVPGANVLTF	TGTGCCAGCAGCCCTGACTCCCTGCCCGTCCCTGGGGCCAACGTCCTGACTTTC